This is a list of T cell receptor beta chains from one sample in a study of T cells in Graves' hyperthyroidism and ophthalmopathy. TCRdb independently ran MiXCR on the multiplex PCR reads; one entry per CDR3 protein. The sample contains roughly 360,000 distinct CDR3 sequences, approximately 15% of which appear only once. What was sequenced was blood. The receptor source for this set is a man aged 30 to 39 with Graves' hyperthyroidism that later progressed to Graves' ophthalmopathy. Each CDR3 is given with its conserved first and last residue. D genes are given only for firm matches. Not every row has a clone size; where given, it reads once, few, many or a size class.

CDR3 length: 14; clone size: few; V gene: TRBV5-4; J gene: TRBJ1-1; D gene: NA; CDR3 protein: CASSSEGTNTEAFF; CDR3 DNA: TGTGCCAGCAGCTCGGAGGGCACGAACACTGAAGCTTTCTTT
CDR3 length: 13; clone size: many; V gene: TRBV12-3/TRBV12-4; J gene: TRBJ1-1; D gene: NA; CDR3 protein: CATAGSPYNEAFF; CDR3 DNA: TGTGCCACGGCGGGCAGTCCTTATAACGAAGCTTTCTTT
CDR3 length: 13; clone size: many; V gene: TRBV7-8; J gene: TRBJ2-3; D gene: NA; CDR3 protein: CASNLDTTDTQYF; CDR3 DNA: TGTGCCAGCAACCTTGACACCACAGATACGCAGTATTTT
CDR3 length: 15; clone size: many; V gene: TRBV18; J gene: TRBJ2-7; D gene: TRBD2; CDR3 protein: CASSPRRGSNYEQYF; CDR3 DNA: TGTGCCAGCTCACCGAGGCGGGGGAGCAACTACGAGCAGTACTTC
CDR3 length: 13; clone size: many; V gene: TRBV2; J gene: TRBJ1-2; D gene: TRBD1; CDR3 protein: CARNRQGNYGYTF; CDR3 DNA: TGTGCCAGGAACCGACAGGGAAACTATGGCTACACCTTC
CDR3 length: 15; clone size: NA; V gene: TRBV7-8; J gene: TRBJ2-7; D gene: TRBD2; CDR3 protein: CASSLDASGVYEQYF; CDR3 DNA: TGTGCCAGCAGCTTAGACGCTAGCGGGGTCTACGAGCAGTACTTC
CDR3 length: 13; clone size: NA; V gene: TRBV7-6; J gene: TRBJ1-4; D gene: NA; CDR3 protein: CASSRGHNEKLFF; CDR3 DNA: TGTGCCAGCAGCCGGGGACATAATGAAAAACTGTTTTTT
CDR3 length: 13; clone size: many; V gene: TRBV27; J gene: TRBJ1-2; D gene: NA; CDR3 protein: CASSSQMWIGYTF; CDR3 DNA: TGTGCCAGCAGTTCCCAAATGTGGATAGGCTACACCTTC
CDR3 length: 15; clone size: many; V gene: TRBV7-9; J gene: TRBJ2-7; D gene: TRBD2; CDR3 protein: CASSLSASGGHEQYF; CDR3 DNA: TGTGCCAGCAGCTTATCGGCTAGCGGGGGCCACGAGCAGTACTTC
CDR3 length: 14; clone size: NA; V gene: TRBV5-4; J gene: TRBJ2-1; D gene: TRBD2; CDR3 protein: CATTPSGGVNEQFF; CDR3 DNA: TGTGCCACAACGCCTAGCGGGGGGGTGAATGAGCAGTTCTTC
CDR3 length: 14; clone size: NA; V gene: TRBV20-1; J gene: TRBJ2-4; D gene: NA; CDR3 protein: CSARIIWGTNIQYF; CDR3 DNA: TGCAGTGCTAGAATAATATGGGGGACGAACATTCAGTACTTC
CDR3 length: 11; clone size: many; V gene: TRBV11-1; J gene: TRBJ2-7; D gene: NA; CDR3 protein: CASSLSSEQYF; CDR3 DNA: TGTGCCAGCAGCTTAAGTAGTGAGCAGTACTTC
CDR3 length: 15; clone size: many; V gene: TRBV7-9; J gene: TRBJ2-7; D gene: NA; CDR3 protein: CASSPAGSGSYEQYF; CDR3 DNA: TGTGCCAGCAGCCCCGCCGGGTCAGGCTCCTACGAGCAGTACTTC
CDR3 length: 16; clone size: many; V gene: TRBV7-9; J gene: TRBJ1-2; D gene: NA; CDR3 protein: CASSPPVGPGPYGYTF; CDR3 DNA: TGTGCCAGCAGCCCCCCGGTAGGGCCGGGCCCGTATGGCTACACCTTC
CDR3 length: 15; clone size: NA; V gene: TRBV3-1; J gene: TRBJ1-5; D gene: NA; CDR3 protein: CASSQDGFSNQPQHF; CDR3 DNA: TGTGCCAGCAGCCAAGACGGTTTTAGCAATCAGCCCCAGCATTTT
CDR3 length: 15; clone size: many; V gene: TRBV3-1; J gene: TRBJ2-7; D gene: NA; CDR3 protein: CASSQLPSYRYEQYF; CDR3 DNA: TGTGCCAGCAGCCAACTCCCCAGCTACCGCTACGAGCAGTACTTC
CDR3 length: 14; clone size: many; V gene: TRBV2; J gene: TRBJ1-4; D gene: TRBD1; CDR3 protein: CASSPGQRIEKLFF; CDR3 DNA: TGTGCCAGCAGCCCGGGACAGAGGATTGAAAAACTGTTTTTT
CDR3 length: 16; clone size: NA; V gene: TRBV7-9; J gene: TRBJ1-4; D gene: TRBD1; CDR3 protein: CASSPGQGVDNEKLFF; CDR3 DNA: TGTGCCAGCAGCCCGGGACAGGGGGTCGATAATGAAAAACTGTTTTTT
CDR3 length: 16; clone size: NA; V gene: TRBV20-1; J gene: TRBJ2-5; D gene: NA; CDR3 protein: CSARDLFGQGRETQYF; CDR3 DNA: TGCAGTGCTAGAGATCTGTTTGGGCAGGGTCGTGAGACCCAGTACTTC
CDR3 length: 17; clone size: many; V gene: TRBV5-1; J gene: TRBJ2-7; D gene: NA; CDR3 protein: CASSLSLTAGGSYEQYF; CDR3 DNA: TGCGCCAGCAGCTTGTCCCTTACGGCCGGCGGATCCTACGAGCAGTACTTC
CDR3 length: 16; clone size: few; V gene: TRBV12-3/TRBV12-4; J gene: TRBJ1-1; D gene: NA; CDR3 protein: CASRVYWYGDNTEAFF; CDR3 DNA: TGTGCCAGCAGAGTTTACTGGTACGGGGATAACACTGAAGCTTTCTTT
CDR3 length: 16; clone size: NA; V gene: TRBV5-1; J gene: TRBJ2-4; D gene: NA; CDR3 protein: CASSLAEGVAKNIQYF; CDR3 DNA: TGCGCCAGCAGCTTGGCCGAGGGGGTAGCCAAAAACATTCAGTACTTC
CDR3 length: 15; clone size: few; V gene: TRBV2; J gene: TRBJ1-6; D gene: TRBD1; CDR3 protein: CASRYATGNNSPLHF; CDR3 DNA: TGTGCCAGCAGGTACGCGACAGGGAATAATTCACCCCTCCACTTT
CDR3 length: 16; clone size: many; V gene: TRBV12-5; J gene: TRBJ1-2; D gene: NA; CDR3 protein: CASGQGGGPYNYGYTF; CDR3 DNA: TGTGCTAGTGGACAAGGAGGCGGCCCCTATAACTATGGCTACACCTTC
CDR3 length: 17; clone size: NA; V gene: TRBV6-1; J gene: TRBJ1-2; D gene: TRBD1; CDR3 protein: CASRLSGQGISWYGYTF; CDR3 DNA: TGTGCCAGCCGCCTCTCGGGACAGGGGATTTCGTGGTATGGCTACACCTTC
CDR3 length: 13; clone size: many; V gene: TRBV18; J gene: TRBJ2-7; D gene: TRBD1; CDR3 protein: CASSTGTGNEQYF; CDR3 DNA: TGTGCCAGCTCAACCGGGACAGGGAACGAGCAGTACTTC
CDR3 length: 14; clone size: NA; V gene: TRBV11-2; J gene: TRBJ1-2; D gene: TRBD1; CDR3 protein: CASSQQGGKGGYTF; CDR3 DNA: TGTGCCAGCAGCCAGCAGGGGGGAAAAGGTGGCTACACCTTC
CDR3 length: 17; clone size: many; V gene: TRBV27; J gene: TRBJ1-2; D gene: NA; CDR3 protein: CASSSRYKRAMAYGYTF; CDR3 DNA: TGTGCCAGCAGTTCTCGGTACAAGAGAGCCATGGCCTATGGCTACACCTTC
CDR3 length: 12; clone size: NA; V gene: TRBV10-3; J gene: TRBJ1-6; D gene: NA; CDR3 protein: CAISEVNSPLHF; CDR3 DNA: TGTGCCATCAGTGAGGTTAATTCACCCCTCCACTTT
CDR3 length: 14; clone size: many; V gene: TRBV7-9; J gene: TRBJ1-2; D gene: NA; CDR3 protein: CASSPAGTNYGYTF; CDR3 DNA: TGTGCCAGCAGCCCGGCGGGGACTAACTATGGCTACACCTTC
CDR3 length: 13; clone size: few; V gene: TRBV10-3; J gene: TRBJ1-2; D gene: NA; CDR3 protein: CAIRGTSDYGYTF; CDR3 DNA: TGTGCCATCAGAGGGACCAGCGACTATGGCTACACCTTC
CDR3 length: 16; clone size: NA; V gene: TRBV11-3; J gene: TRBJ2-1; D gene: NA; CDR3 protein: CASSLSPRERDNEQFF; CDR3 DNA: TGTGCCAGCAGCTTAAGCCCTAGGGAGCGGGACAATGAGCAGTTCTTC
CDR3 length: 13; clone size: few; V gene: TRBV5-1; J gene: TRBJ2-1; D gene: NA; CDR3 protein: CASSLESIGEQFF; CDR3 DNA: TGCGCCAGCAGCTTGGAAAGTATCGGTGAGCAGTTCTTC
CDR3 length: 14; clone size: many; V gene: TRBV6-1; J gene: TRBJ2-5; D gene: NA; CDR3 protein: CASSEAKEGETQYF; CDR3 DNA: TGTGCCAGCAGTGAAGCCAAGGAAGGGGAGACCCAGTACTTC
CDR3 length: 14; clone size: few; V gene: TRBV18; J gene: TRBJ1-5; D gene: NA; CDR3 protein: CASSTGQPNRPQHF; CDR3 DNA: TGTGCCAGCTCAACGGGACAACCGAATCGGCCCCAGCATTTT
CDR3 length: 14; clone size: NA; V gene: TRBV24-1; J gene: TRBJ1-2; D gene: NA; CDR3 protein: CATSDPRGPYGYTF; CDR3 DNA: TGTGCCACCAGTGACCCCAGGGGCCCCTATGGCTACACCTTC
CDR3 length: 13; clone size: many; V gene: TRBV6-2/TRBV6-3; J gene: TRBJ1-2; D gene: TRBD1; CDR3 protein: CASSYGTGVGYTF; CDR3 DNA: TGTGCCAGCAGTTACGGGACAGGGGTTGGCTACACCTTC
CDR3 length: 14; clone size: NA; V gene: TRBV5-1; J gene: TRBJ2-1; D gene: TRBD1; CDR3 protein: CASSSGQGTVEQFF; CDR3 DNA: TGCGCCAGCAGCTCTGGACAGGGGACGGTCGAGCAGTTCTTC
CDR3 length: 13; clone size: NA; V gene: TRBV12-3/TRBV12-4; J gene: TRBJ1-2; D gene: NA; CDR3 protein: CASSLGTEYGYTF; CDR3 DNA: TGTGCCAGCAGTTTAGGGACCGAATATGGCTACACCTTC
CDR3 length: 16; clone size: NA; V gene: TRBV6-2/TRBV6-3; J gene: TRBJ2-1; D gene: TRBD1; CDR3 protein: CASSTTGGHSYNEQFF; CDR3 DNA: TGTGCCAGCAGTACCACAGGGGGCCACTCCTACAATGAGCAGTTCTTC
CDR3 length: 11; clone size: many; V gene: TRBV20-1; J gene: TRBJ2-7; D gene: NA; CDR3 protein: CSARESYEQYF; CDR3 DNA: TGCAGTGCTAGAGAATCCTACGAGCAGTACTTC
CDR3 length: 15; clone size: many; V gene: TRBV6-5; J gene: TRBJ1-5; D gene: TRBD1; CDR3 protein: CASSYPGQAGQPQHF; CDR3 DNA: TGTGCCAGCAGTTACCCAGGACAGGCGGGGCAGCCCCAGCATTTT
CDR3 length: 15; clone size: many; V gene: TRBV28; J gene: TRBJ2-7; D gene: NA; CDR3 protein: CASSLRGRGLGEQYF; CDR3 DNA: TGTGCCAGCAGTTTGCGGGGGAGGGGGCTAGGCGAGCAGTACTTC
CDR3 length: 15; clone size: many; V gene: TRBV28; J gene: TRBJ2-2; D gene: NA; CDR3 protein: CASMWQGKGTGELFF; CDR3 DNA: TGTGCCAGCATGTGGCAGGGGAAAGGCACCGGGGAGCTGTTTTTT
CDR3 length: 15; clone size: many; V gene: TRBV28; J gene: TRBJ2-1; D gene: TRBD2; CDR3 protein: CASRVGLAVYNEQFF; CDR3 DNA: TGTGCCAGCAGGGTGGGACTAGCGGTCTACAATGAGCAGTTCTTC
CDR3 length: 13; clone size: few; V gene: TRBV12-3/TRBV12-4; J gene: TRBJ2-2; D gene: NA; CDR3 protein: CASSFLGSGELFF; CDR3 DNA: TGTGCCAGCAGTTTTTTAGGGAGCGGGGAGCTGTTTTTT
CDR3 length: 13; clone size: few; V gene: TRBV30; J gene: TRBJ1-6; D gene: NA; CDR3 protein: CAWSAVADSPLHF; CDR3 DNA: TGTGCCTGGAGTGCGGTTGCGGATTCACCCCTCCACTTT
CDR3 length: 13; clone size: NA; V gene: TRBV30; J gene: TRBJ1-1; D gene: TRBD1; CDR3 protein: CAWTRTGKTEAFF; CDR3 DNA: TGTGCCTGGACTCGGACAGGGAAAACTGAAGCTTTCTTT
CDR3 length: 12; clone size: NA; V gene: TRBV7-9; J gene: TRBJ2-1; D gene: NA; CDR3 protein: CASGSTPNEQFF; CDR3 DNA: TGTGCCAGCGGGTCAACTCCCAATGAGCAGTTCTTC
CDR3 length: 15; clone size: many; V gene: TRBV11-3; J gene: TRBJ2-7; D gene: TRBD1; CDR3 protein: CASSLGLTGGYEQYF; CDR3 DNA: TGTGCCAGCAGCTTAGGCCTAACAGGGGGCTACGAGCAGTACTTC